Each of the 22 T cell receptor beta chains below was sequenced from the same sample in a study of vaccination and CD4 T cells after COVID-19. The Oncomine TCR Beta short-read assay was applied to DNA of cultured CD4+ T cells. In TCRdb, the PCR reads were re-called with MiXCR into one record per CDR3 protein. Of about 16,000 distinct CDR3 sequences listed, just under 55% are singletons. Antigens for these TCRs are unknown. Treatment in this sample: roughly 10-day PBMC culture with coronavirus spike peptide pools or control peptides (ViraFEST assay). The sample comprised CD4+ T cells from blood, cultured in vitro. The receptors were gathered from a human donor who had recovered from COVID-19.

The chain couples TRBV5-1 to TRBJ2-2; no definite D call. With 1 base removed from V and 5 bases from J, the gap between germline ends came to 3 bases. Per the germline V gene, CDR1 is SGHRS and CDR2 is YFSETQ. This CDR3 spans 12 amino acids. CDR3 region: CASSLTTGELFF. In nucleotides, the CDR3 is TGCGCCAGCAGCTTGACTACCGGGGAGCTGTTTTTT.

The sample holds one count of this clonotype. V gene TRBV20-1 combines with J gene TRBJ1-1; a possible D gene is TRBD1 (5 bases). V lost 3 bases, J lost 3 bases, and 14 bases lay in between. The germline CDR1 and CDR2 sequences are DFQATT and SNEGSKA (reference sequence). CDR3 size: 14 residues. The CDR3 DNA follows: TGCAGTGCTAGTACGGTGGTAGGGGACACTGAAGCTTTCTTT. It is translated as CSASTVVGDTEAFF.

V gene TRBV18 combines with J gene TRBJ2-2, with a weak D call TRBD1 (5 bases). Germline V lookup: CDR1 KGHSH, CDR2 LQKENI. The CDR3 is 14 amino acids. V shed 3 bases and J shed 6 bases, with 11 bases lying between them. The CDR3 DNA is TGTGCCAGCTCACCGCTCGACAGATCCGGGGAGCTGTTTTTT. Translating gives CASSPLDRSGELFF. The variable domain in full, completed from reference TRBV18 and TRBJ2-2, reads NAGVMQNPRHLVRRRGQEARLRCSPMKGHSHVYWYRQLPEEGLKFMVYLQKENIIDESGMPKERFSAEFPKEGPSILRIQQVVRGDSAAYFCASSPLDRSGELFFGEGSRLTVL.

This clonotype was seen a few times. The CDR3 loop is CASSTFVNTEAFF. The CDR3 DNA sequence: TGTGCCAGCAGCACTTTCGTGAACACTGAAGCTTTCTTT. This rearrangement joins TRBV7-3 to TRBJ1-1, with D unresolved. The CDR3 length is 13 residues. Trimming took 5 bases from V and 0 from J, leaving 7 bases between them. Germline-derived CDR1 and CDR2 are SGHTA and FQGTGA.

CDR3 region: CASSVDAGVGETQYF. CDR3 in DNA: TGTGCCAGCAGCGTAGATGCCGGGGTGGGGGAGACCCAGTACTTC. The chain uses TRBV9 and TRBJ2-5; maybe TRBD2 (5 bases). The length of the CDR3 is 15 residues. V shed 0 bases and J shed 5 bases, with 14 bases lying between them. Per germline, CDR1 SGDLS and CDR2 YYNGEE. The complete variable domain, with remaining parts taken from reference TRBV9 and TRBJ2-5, reads DSGVTQTPKHLITATGQRVTLRCSPRSGDLSVYWYQQSLDQGLQFLIQYYNGEERAKGNILERFSAQQFPDLHSELNLSSLELGDSALYFCASSVDAGVGETQYFGPGTRLLVL.

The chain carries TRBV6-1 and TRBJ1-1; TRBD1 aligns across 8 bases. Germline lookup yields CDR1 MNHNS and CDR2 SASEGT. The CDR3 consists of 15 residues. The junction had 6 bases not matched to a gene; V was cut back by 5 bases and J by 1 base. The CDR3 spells CASSPRQGKNTEAFF. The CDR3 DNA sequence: TGTGCCAGCAGTCCCCGACAGGGGAAGAACACTGAAGCTTTCTTT.

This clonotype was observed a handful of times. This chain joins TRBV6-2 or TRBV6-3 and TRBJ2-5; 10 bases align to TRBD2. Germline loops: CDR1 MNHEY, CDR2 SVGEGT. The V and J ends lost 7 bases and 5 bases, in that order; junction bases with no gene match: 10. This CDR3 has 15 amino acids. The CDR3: CASKGLAGVGETQYF. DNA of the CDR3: TGTGCCAGCAAGGGTCTAGCGGGAGTAGGGGAGACCCAGTACTTC.

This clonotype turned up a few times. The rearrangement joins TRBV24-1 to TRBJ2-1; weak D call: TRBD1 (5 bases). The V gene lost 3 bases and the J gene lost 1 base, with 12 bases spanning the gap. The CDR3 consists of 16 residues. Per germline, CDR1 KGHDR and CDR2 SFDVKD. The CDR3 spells CATSDDSTSSYNEQFF. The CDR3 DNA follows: TGTGCCACCAGTGATGACAGCACTTCTTCCTACAATGAGCAGTTCTTC.

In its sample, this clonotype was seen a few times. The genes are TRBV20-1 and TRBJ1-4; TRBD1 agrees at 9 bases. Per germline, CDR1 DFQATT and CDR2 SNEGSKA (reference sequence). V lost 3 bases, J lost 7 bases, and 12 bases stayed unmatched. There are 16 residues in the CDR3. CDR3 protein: CSASEVGGTGFEKLFF. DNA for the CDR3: TGCAGTGCTAGTGAGGTTGGAGGGACAGGGTTTGAAAAACTGTTTTTT.

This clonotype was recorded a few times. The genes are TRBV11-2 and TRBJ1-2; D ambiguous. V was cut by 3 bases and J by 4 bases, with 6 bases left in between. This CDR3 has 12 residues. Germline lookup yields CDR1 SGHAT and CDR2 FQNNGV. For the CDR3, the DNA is TGTGCCAGCAGCTTTGGCAGCTATGGCTACACCTTC. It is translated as CASSFGSYGYTF.

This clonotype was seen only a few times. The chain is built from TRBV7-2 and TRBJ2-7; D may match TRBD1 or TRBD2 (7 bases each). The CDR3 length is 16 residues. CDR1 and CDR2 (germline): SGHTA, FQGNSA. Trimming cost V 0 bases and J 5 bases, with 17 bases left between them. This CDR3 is CASSLAFQGGVDEQYF. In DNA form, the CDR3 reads TGTGCCAGCAGCTTAGCGTTCCAGGGGGGGGTCGACGAGCAGTACTTC. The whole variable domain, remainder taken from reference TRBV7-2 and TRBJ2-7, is GAGVSQSPSNKVTEKGKDVELRCDPISGHTALYWYRQSLGQGLEFLIYFQGNSAPDKSGLPSDRFSAERTGGSVSTLTIQRTQQEDSAVYLCASSLAFQGGVDEQYFGPGTRLTVT.

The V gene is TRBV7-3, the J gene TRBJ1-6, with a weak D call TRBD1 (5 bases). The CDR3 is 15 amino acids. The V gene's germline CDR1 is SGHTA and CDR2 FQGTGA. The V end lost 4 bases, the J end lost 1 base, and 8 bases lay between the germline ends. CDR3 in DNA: TGTGCCAGCAGCTACGACAGTTCCTATAATTCACCCCTCCACTTT. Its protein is CASSYDSSYNSPLHF. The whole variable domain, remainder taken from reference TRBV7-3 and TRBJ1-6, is GAGVSQTPSNKVTEKGKYVELRCDPISGHTALYWYRQSLGQGPEFLIYFQGTGAADDSGLPNDRFFAVRPEGSVSTLKIQRTERGDSAVYLCASSYDSSYNSPLHFGNGTRLTVT.

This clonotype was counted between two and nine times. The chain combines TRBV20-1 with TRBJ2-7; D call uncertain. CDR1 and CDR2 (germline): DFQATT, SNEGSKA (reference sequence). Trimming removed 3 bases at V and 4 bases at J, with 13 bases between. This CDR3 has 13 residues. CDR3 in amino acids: CSASESVYYEQYF. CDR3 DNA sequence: TGCAGTGCTAGCGAGTCGGTCTATTACGAGCAGTACTTC.

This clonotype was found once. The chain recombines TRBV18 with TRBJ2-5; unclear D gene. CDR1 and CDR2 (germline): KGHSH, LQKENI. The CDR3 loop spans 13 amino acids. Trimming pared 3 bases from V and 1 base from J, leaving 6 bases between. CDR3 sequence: CASSPASQETQYF. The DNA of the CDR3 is TGTGCCAGCTCACCTGCCTCCCAAGAGACCCAGTACTTC.

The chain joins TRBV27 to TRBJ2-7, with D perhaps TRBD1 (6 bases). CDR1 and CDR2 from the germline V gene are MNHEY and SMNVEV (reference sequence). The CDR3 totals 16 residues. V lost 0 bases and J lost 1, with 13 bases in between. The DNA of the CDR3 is TGTGCCAGCAGTTTATCGGGGGCGCGAAGTTCCTACGAGCAGTACTTC. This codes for CASSLSGARSSYEQYF.

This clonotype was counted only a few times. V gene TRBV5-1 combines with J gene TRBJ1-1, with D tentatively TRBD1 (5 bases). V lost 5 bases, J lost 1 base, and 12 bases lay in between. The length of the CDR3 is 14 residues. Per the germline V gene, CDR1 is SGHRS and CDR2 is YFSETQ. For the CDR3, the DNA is TGCGCCAGCAGGCAGGGACCCGGGAACACTGAAGCTTTCTTT. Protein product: CASRQGPGNTEAFF.

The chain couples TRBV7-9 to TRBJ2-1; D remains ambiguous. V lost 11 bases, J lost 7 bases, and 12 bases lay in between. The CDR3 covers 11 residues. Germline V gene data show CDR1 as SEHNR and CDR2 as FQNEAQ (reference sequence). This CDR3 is CASDLGNEQFF. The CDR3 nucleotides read TGTGCCTCTGACCTAGGGAATGAGCAGTTCTTC. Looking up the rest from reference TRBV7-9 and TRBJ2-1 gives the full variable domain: DTGVSQNPRHKITKRGQNVTFRCDPISEHNRLYWYRQTLGQGPEFLTYFQNEAQLEKSRLLSDRFSAERPKGSFSTLEIQRTEQGDSAMYLCASDLGNEQFFGPGTRLTVL.

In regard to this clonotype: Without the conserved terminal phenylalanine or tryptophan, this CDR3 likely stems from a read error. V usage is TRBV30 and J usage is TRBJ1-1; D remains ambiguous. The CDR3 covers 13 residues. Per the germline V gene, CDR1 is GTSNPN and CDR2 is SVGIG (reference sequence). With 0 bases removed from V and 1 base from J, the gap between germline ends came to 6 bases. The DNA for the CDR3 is TGTGCCTGGAGTGTATTGGGGAACACTGAAGCTTTCCTT. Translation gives CAWSVLGNTEAFL.

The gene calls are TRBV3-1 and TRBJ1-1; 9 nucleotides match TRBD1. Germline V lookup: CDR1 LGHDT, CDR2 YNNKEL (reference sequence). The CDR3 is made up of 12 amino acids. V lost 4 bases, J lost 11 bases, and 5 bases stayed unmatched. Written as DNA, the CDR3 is TGTGCCAGCAGCCTACACAGGGGGCCGGCTTTCTTT. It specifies CASSLHRGPAFF.

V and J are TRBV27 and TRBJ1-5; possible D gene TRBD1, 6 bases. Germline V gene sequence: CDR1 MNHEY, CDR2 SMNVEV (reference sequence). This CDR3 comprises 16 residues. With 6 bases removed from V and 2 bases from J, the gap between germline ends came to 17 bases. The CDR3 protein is CASRKLYTGRNQPQHF. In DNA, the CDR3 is TGTGCCAGCAGGAAGCTTTATACAGGGCGCAATCAGCCCCAGCATTTT.

The CDR3 DNA reads TGTGCCACCAGTGATTCGCTCATCACACGGTGGGATACGCAGTATTTT. This translates into CATSDSLITRWDTQYF. This chain uses TRBV24-1 with TRBJ2-3; D unresolved. V lost 2 bases to trimming and J lost 6 bases, with 17 bases between them. This CDR3 spans 16 amino acids. Germline V CDR1 and CDR2: KGHDR, SFDVKD.

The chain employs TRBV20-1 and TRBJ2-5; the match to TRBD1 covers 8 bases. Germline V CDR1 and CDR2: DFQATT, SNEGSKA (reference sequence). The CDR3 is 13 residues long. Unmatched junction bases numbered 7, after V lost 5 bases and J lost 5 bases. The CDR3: CSASRTGRETQYF. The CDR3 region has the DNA TGCAGTGCTTCTCGGACAGGGCGGGAGACCCAGTACTTC.